This entry lists 29 T cell receptor beta chains sequenced from one sample in a study of regulatory T cells in long-lasting Graves disease. Documented time point: persistent/refractory GD, antithyroid drugs over 5 years with positive TRAb. PBMC-derived RNA was used for the TCR library. Construction of the TCR beta libraries employed iRepertoire HTBI primers in conjunction with Arm-PCR of CDR3 regions. TCRdb reprocessed the multiplex PCR reads with MiXCR, giving one entry per CDR3 protein. The sample has a few hundred thousand distinct CDR3 sequences, 20% to 30% seen once. Sequenced here: peripheral blood mononuclear cells (PBMCs), sampled when the disease was refractory, from a patient treated with antithyroid drugs. Every receptor here comes from a female donor with Graves disease.

This clonotype was counted at least ten times. The rearrangement links TRBV6-5 to TRBJ2-7; unclear D gene. From germline, CDR1 is MNHEY and CDR2 SVGAGI. With 0 bases removed from V and 4 bases from J, the gap between germline ends came to 4 bases. The CDR3 sequence is 12 residues long. The CDR3 sequence: CASSYSTYEQYF. Written as DNA, the CDR3 is TGTGCCAGCAGTTACTCTACTTACGAGCAGTACTTC.

The chain couples TRBV4-3 to TRBJ2-5; 7 bases are a match to TRBD2. With V trimmed by 0 bases and J by 2 bases, 6 bases remained unmatched. The germline V gene encodes CDR1 LGHNA and CDR2 YSLEER. This CDR3 is 16 amino acids long. The CDR3 nucleotides are TGCGCCAGCAGCCAAGAATGGCTAGCGGTACAAGAGACCCAGTACTTC. This codes for CASSQEWLAVQETQYF.

This clonotype was picked up many times. The CDR3: CASSRRDRKPNTEAFF. CDR3 nucleotides: TGTGCCAGCAGCCGCCGGGACAGAAAACCAAACACTGAAGCTTTCTTT. The rearrangement links TRBV11-3 to TRBJ1-1; 7 positions match TRBD1. CDR1 and CDR2 (germline): SGHNT, YENEEA. This CDR3 contains 16 residues. J lost 2 bases, V lost 5 bases, and 11 bases had no gene match.

This clonotype was found many times. The CDR3 DNA reads TGTGCCAGCCATGCGGGCCGTCGAGAGCAGTACTTC. This sequence encodes CASHAGRREQYF. The chain links TRBV28 to TRBJ2-7, with TRBD2 as a possible D gene (5 bases). There are 12 residues in the CDR3. The germline V and J ends were trimmed by 8 bases and 7 bases, with 15 bases remaining between them. Germline CDR1 reads MDHEN; CDR2 reads SYDVKM.

This clonotype occurred many times. The V call is TRBV28, the J call TRBJ2-2; weak D call: TRBD2 (6 bases). V was trimmed by 6 bases and J by 1 base, leaving 21 bases between them. Germline V gene lookup returns CDR1 MDHEN and CDR2 SYDVKM. The CDR3 has 18 residues. The CDR3 sequence: CASSPPRAGPLNTGELFF. DNA of the CDR3: TGTGCCAGCAGCCCCCCGCGGGCGGGACCGTTGAACACCGGGGAGCTGTTTTTT.

This clonotype appeared many times. The V and J genes are TRBV28 and TRBJ2-5; D remains unclear. Per the germline V gene, CDR1 is MDHEN and CDR2 is SYDVKM. With 7 bases removed from V and 2 bases from J, the gap between germline ends came to 14 bases. The CDR3 spans 14 residues. The CDR3 reads CASTQGRNQETQYF. The DNA of the CDR3 is TGTGCCAGCACCCAAGGACGGAATCAAGAGACCCAGTACTTC.

The sample holds a few counts of this clonotype. This rearrangement joins TRBV7-2 to TRBJ2-7; D is possibly TRBD1 (6 bases). Trimming removed 0 bases from V and 3 bases from J, with 15 bases in between. Germline V gene lookup returns CDR1 SGHTA and CDR2 FQGNSA. The CDR3 is 16 amino acids. CDR3 loop: CASSLAGAKPLYEQYF. The DNA of the CDR3 is TGTGCCAGCAGCTTAGCGGGGGCTAAACCCCTCTACGAGCAGTACTTC. Full variable domain (rest looked up from reference TRBV7-2 and TRBJ2-7): GAGVSQSPSNKVTEKGKDVELRCDPISGHTALYWYRQSLGQGLEFLIYFQGNSAPDKSGLPSDRFSAERTGGSVSTLTIQRTQQEDSAVYLCASSLAGAKPLYEQYFGPGTRLTVT.

This clonotype was picked up a small number of times. This rearrangement joins TRBV19 to TRBJ1-2; 8 nucleotides line up with TRBD1. J gave up 4 bases and V 3 bases, and 4 bases lay outside the gene matches. CDR1 and CDR2 from the germline V gene are LNHDA and SQIVND (reference sequence). The CDR3 has 14 residues. Written as DNA, the CDR3 is TGTGCCAGTAGTATTCAGGGACAGGTCTATGGCTACACCTTC. This codes for CASSIQGQVYGYTF.

The CDR3 DNA reads as TGTGCCAGCAGCTTAACTGGGGGGACAGACTATGGCTACACCTTC. Its translation is CASSLTGGTDYGYTF. The rearrangement uses TRBV7-3 and TRBJ1-2; TRBD1 matches 7 bases. Trimming took 0 bases from V and 3 from J; bases not matched to a gene: 4. CDR3 size: 15 residues. Germline-derived CDR1 and CDR2 are SGHTA and FQGTGA.

This clonotype was counted a few times. This rearrangement joins TRBV10-3 to TRBJ1-4; D ambiguous. Germline V gene lookup returns CDR1 ENHRY and CDR2 SYGVKD. CDR3 length: 15 residues. The germline V and J ends were trimmed by 6 bases and 0 bases, with 11 bases remaining between them. The CDR3 loop reads CAIRTDEATNEKLFF. The CDR3 DNA is TGTGCCATCAGAACGGACGAGGCAACTAATGAAAAACTGTTTTTT.

This clonotype was recorded a few times. This may come from a read error, since a much larger clone is one base off. The gene calls are TRBV6-2 or TRBV6-3 and TRBJ2-5, with 7 nucleotides matching TRBD1. Germline CDR1 MNHEY, CDR2 SVGEGT. The CDR3 is 16 amino acids. This chain's CDR3 is CASRGVQGDIQETKYF. Here the CDR3 DNA reads TGTGCCAGCAGGGGGGTGCAGGGGGACATACAAGAGACCAAGTACTTC.

Only a few counts were recorded for this clonotype. This chain connects TRBV5-1 to TRBJ2-1; D could derive from TRBD1 or TRBD2 (6 bases each). The CDR3 extends over 14 amino acids. V was cut by 3 bases and J by 8 bases, with 15 bases left in between. Germline V gives CDR1 SGHRS, CDR2 YFSETQ. The chain's CDR3 is CASSWSGRGDEQFF. The CDR3 DNA is TGCGCCAGCAGCTGGTCTGGAAGGGGGGATGAGCAGTTCTTC.

This clonotype occurred many times. The genes are TRBV2 and TRBJ2-4, with 9 bases aligning to TRBD1. Germline lookup yields CDR1 SNHLY and CDR2 FYNNEI. The CDR3 extends over 15 amino acids. The ends lost 6 bases at V and 5 bases at J; junction bases unmatched: 8. In DNA form, the CDR3 reads TGTGCCAGCAGGGAGAAGACAGGGGGACAAAACATTCAGTACTTC. This translates into CASREKTGGQNIQYF.

This clonotype was observed a few times. V usage is TRBV28 and J usage is TRBJ1-1, with D unresolved. The CDR3 is made up of 17 amino acids. Trimming removed 2 bases at V and 0 bases at J, with 16 bases between. Germline V gene data show CDR1 as MDHEN and CDR2 as SYDVKM. CDR3 region: CASSLIVSNSLNTEAFF. CDR3 sequence (DNA): TGTGCCAGCAGTTTAATTGTATCGAACAGCCTGAACACTGAAGCTTTCTTT.

In this sample, this clonotype turned up a few times. The gene calls are TRBV3-1 and TRBJ2-5; TRBD2 is a possible D gene (5 bases). The V gene's germline CDR1 is LGHDT and CDR2 YNNKEL (reference sequence). V lost 4 bases and J lost 0, with 9 bases in between. There are 14 residues in the CDR3. CDR3 bases: TGTGCCAGCAGCCGAGCGGCGTACCAAGAGACCCAGTACTTC. This codes for CASSRAAYQETQYF.

The rearrangement links TRBV13 to TRBJ1-2; no reliable D call. Germline V gene lookup returns CDR1 PRHDT and CDR2 FYEKMQ (reference sequence). The V end lost 4 bases, the J end lost 4 bases, and 7 bases lay between the germline ends. The CDR3 covers 12 residues. In nucleotides, the CDR3 is TGTGCCAGCAGCTCAATGGGCTATGGCTACACCTTC. This codes for CASSSMGYGYTF.

The rearrangement links TRBV9 to TRBJ1-3; D gene ambiguous. The CDR3 length is 14 residues. The germline V gene has CDR1 SGDLS and CDR2 YYNGEE. V was cut by 3 bases and J by 4 bases, with 11 bases left in between. For the CDR3, the DNA is TGTGCCAGCAGCGGATTGCGCGAGGGAAACACCATATATTTT. It specifies CASSGLREGNTIYF.

This clonotype was counted at least ten times. The chain carries TRBV9 and TRBJ1-5; no reliable D call. The CDR3 runs to 15 residues. V gave up 3 bases and J gave up 0 bases, with 10 bases separating them. CDR1 is SGDLS and CDR2 is YYNGEE in the germline V gene. The CDR3 loop is CASSADPYSNQPQHF. The CDR3 nucleotides are TGTGCCAGCAGCGCCGACCCTTATAGCAATCAGCCCCAGCATTTT.

Only one count was recorded for this clonotype. The V gene is TRBV2, the J gene TRBJ1-1; the D gene is possibly TRBD2 (5 bases). TRBJ2-3 explains the end of the DNA better; the J call may be wrong. The CDR3 totals 14 residues. Germline V gene data show CDR1 as SNHLY and CDR2 as FYNNEI. The CDR3 nucleotides are TGTGCCAGCACTACCCAAGGGAGCGGTGATACGCAGTATTTT. This gives the protein CASTTQGSGDTQYF.

In its sample, this clonotype was seen many times. The chain carries TRBV9 and TRBJ1-1, with D perhaps matching TRBD1 (6 bases). The CDR3 runs to 13 residues. Germline V gives CDR1 SGDLS, CDR2 YYNGEE. The V and J ends lost 4 bases and 6 bases respectively, with 13 bases between them. In nucleotides, the CDR3 is TGTGCCAGCAGCACACGACAGGATTCTGAAGCTTTCTTT. This translates into CASSTRQDSEAFF.

This clonotype was counted many times. The chain uses TRBV28 and TRBJ2-7, with 9 bases fitting TRBD2. The length of the CDR3 is 12 residues. J lost 12 bases, V lost 7 bases, and 10 bases had no gene match. Germline CDR1 is MDHEN and CDR2 is SYDVKM. CDR3 sequence: CASTISGREGYF. DNA for the CDR3: TGTGCCAGCACCATTAGCGGGAGAGAGGGGTACTTC.

The chain recombines TRBV7-9 with TRBJ2-1, with 12 nucleotides matching TRBD2. Germline CDR1 and CDR2: SEHNR and FQNEAQ (reference sequence). The CDR3 has 16 residues. The junction had 10 bases not matched to a gene; V was cut back by 5 bases and J by 8 bases. CDR3 sequence: CASSPPGTSGLYEQFF. Here the CDR3 DNA reads TGTGCCAGCAGCCCGCCTGGGACTAGCGGGCTCTATGAGCAGTTCTTC.

A single count supports this clonotype. V gene TRBV7-3 combines with J gene TRBJ2-2, with 7 bases matching TRBD2. Germline loops: CDR1 SGHTA, CDR2 FQGTGA. This CDR3 has 16 amino acids. Trimming took 5 bases from V and 4 from J; bases not matched to a gene: 10. The DNA of the CDR3 is TGTGCCAGCAGCCCCGTCATAGCGGGTTCCACCGGGGAGCTGTTTTTT. Amino acids: CASSPVIAGSTGELFF.

This clonotype was picked up many times. The rearrangement uses TRBV20-1 and TRBJ2-7, with TRBD2 identical over 13 bases. This CDR3 comprises 15 residues. Germline CDR1 and CDR2: DFQATT and SNEGSKA (reference sequence). V was pared by 1 base and J by 4 bases, with 4 bases of the junction left unmatched. This CDR3 reads CSARVTSGRPYEQYF. DNA of the CDR3: TGCAGTGCTAGAGTGACTAGCGGGAGGCCATACGAGCAGTACTTC.

There are many counts of this clonotype. The chain carries TRBV28 and TRBJ2-6, with D tentatively TRBD2 (5 bases). This CDR3 is built from 14 residues. Trimming removed 5 bases from V and 2 bases from J, with 7 bases in between. CDR1 and CDR2 (germline): MDHEN, SYDVKM. CDR3 in amino acids: CASSPTTGANVLTF. Here the CDR3 DNA reads TGTGCCAGCAGTCCGACTACTGGGGCCAACGTCCTGACTTTC. The full variable domain, completed using reference TRBV28 and TRBJ2-6, is DVKVTQSSRYLVKRTGEKVFLECVQDMDHENMFWYRQDPGLGLRLIYFSYDVKMKEKGDIPEGYSVSREKKERFSLILESASTNQTSMYLCASSPTTGANVLTFGAGSRLTVL.

This clonotype has a handful of counts. CDR3 loop: CASRAGTGGFAEAFF. CDR3 sequence (DNA): TGTGCCAGCAGGGCCGGGACAGGGGGATTTGCTGAAGCTTTCTTT. The V gene is TRBV12-3 or TRBV12-4, the J gene TRBJ1-1, with 11 bases lining up with TRBD1. CDR3 size: 15 residues. Losses at the gene ends were 6 bases for V and 6 bases for J; bases not matched to a gene: 9.

The sample holds many counts of this clonotype. CDR3 amino acids: CASSLLGANQPQHF. In DNA form, the CDR3 reads TGTGCCAGCAGTCTCCTAGGAGCCAATCAGCCCCAGCATTTT. The chain links TRBV27 to TRBJ1-5; D ambiguous. Between the trimmed V and J ends, which lost 5 bases and 3 bases, there was a span of 11 bases. CDR1 is MNHEY and CDR2 is SMNVEV in the germline V gene (reference sequence). CDR3 size: 14 residues.

This clonotype was observed a few times. This chain uses TRBV30 with TRBJ1-2; D is unresolved. CDR3 length: 12 residues. CDR1 and CDR2 from the germline V gene are GTSNPN and SVGIG (reference sequence). Trimming shortened V by 0 bases and J by 4 bases, and 6 bases separated the two germline ends. This CDR3 reads CAWSVRLYGYTF. The CDR3 coding sequence is TGTGCCTGGAGTGTACGCCTCTATGGCTACACCTTC.

V gene TRBV28 combines with J gene TRBJ2-2; 7 bases agree with TRBD1. V lost 11 bases and J lost 6; bases outside the gene matches: 12. This CDR3 comprises 14 residues. Germline CDR1 reads MDHEN; CDR2 reads SYDVKM. The DNA for the CDR3 is TGTGCCTACAAGGACAGGATGCGATCCGGGGAGCTGTTTTTT. This translates into CAYKDRMRSGELFF. Using reference TRBV28 and TRBJ2-2 for the parts outside the CDR3, the full variable domain is DVKVTQSSRYLVKRTGEKVFLECVQDMDHENMFWYRQDPGLGLRLIYFSYDVKMKEKGDIPEGYSVSREKKERFSLILESASTNQTSMYLCAYKDRMRSGELFFGEGSRLTVL.